The next 30 T cell receptor beta chains were all read from a single sample in a study of blood T cell repertoires in COVID-19. Clones were read by immunoSEQ multiplex PCR, and TCRdb kept only the in-frame ones, dropping some. The sample holds approximately 66,000 clones; around 87% are singletons and the top ten take roughly 7.2%. The source material was peripheral blood. The source of these receptors is a man in his sixties with acute or convalescent COVID-19.

This chain connects TRBV5-1 to TRBJ1-1; 7 bases match TRBD1. The CDR3 sequence is 15 residues long. CDR1 and CDR2 (germline): SGHRS, YFSETQ. The junction had 7 bases not matched to a gene; V was cut back by 1 base and J by 4 bases. This CDR3 is CASSLTGQQITEAFF. CDR3 coding DNA: TGCGCCAGCAGCTTGACGGGACAGCAAATCACTGAAGCTTTCTTT. Using reference TRBV5-1 and TRBJ1-1 for the parts outside the CDR3, the full variable domain is KAGVTQTPRYLIKTRGQQVTLSCSPISGHRSVSWYQQTPGQGLQFLFEYFSETQRNKGNFPGRFSGRQFSNSRSEMNVSTLELGDSALYLCASSLTGQQITEAFFGQGTRLTVV.

The J gene is TRBJ1-5, the V gene TRBV19; a weak D match, TRBD1 (6 bases). Trimming cost V 4 bases and J 4 bases, with 17 bases left between them. This CDR3 has 16 amino acids. Looked up from germline, CDR1 is LNHDA and CDR2 is SQIVND (reference sequence). The CDR3, as DNA: TGTGCCAGTAGTAAATCAGGGGTCCCGGAAAATCAGCCCCAGCATTTT. Translating it yields CASSKSGVPENQPQHF.

The V gene is TRBV4-1, the J gene TRBJ2-3, with TRBD1 matching over 9 bases. This CDR3 is built from 15 residues. In germline, CDR1 is MGHRA, CDR2 YSYEKL. Trimming took 3 bases from V and 0 from J; bases not matched to a gene: 1. The CDR3 DNA reads as TGCGCCAGCAGCCAGGGGACAGGGAGCACAGATACGCAGTATTTT. Amino acids: CASSQGTGSTDTQYF.

This chain connects TRBV27 to TRBJ1-2, with 7 bases lining up with TRBD1. The CDR3 is 17 residues long. Germline lookup yields CDR1 MNHEY and CDR2 SMNVEV (reference sequence). The V gene end was trimmed by 3 bases and the J gene end by 4 bases; junction bases not matched to a gene: 14. The CDR3 DNA reads TGTGCCAGCAGTTTCCACACTTCCGGGACAGCAGGCTATGGCTACACCTTC. The encoded protein is CASSFHTSGTAGYGYTF.

This rearrangement joins TRBV6-2 or TRBV6-3 to TRBJ1-2, with 8 bases identical to TRBD1. The CDR3 length is 14 residues. The V and J ends lost 5 bases and 4 bases, in that order; junction bases with no gene match: 6. Germline values: CDR1 MNHEY, CDR2 SVGEGT. In nucleotides, the CDR3 is TGTGCCAGCAGTCCGACAGGGGCGCTCTATGGCTACACCTTC. Its protein product is CASSPTGALYGYTF.

Here the CDR3 reads CATSETGGSSTDTQYF. The CDR3 DNA follows: TGTGCCACCAGTGAGACGGGGGGCTCTAGCACAGATACGCAGTATTTT. J is TRBJ2-3 and V is TRBV24-1, with D possibly TRBD2 on 7 matching bases. CDR1 and CDR2 (germline): KGHDR, SFDVKD. The CDR3 loop spans 16 amino acids. V lost 4 bases, J lost 0 bases, and 13 bases lay in between.

The rearrangement joins TRBV20-1 to TRBJ1-1; TRBD1 matches 11 bases. Germline V lookup: CDR1 DFQATT, CDR2 SNEGSKA (reference sequence). The V gene end was trimmed by 3 bases and the J gene end by 4 bases; junction bases not matched to a gene: 10. The CDR3 consists of 16 residues. The DNA of the CDR3 is TGCAGTGCTAGTGTCGTGGACAGGGGGCCCAGCACTGAAGCTTTCTTT. As protein: CSASVVDRGPSTEAFF.

This sequence joins TRBV27 and TRBJ1-5; 9 positions agree with TRBD1. Germline V CDR1 and CDR2: MNHEY, SMNVEV (reference sequence). V was clipped by 6 bases and J by 6 bases; unmatched bases: 6. The CDR3 sequence is 14 residues long. DNA for the CDR3: TGTGCCAGCAGACGTACAGGGGGCGTTCAGCCCCAGCATTTT. This codes for CASRRTGGVQPQHF.

The genes are TRBV2 and TRBJ1-2, with D uncertain. There are 15 residues in the CDR3. V shed 2 bases and J shed 4 bases, with 14 bases lying between them. CDR1 is SNHLY, CDR2 FYNNEI, per germline. As DNA, the CDR3 is TGTGCCAGCAGTGAAATGGTGGGAGATCGCTATGGCTACACCTTC. Its protein is CASSEMVGDRYGYTF.

In its sample, this clone was seen once. This rearrangement joins TRBV6-5 to TRBJ1-3, with 7 nucleotides matching TRBD1. Germline CDR1 reads MNHEY; CDR2 reads SVGAGI. This CDR3 comprises 15 residues. V was clipped by 6 bases and J by 1 base; unmatched bases: 6. CDR3 residues: CASRPGTASGNTIYF. As DNA, the CDR3 is TGTGCCAGCAGACCTGGGACAGCGTCTGGAAACACCATATATTTT.

This sequence joins TRBV5-5 and TRBJ1-3; no definite D call. This CDR3 is built from 14 residues. Per the germline V gene, CDR1 is SGHKS and CDR2 is YYEKEE (reference sequence). V was trimmed by 0 bases and J by 0 bases, leaving 4 bases between them. The CDR3 nucleotides are TGTGCCAGCAGCTTGGGTAGCTCTGGAAACACCATATATTTT. Residues: CASSLGSSGNTIYF.

The chain has TRBV6-5 and TRBJ2-7; possibly TRBD2 for D (5 bases). This CDR3 is 14 amino acids long. Trimming took 8 bases from V and 2 from J, leaving 16 bases between them. Looked up from germline, CDR1 is MNHEY and CDR2 is SVGAGI. The CDR3 loop is CASSQRTPPYEQYF. As DNA, the CDR3 is TGTGCCAGCTCCCAACGGACTCCCCCCTACGAGCAGTACTTC.

The V and J genes are TRBV5-4 and TRBJ1-1; possibly TRBD1 for D (5 bases). The V end lost 4 bases, the J end lost 0 bases, and 13 bases lay between the germline ends. The CDR3 covers 15 residues. Germline CDR1 is SGHNT and CDR2 is YYREEE (reference sequence). CDR3 loop: CASSGRGGLNTEAFF. In DNA form, the CDR3 reads TGTGCCAGCAGCGGTCGGGGGGGACTGAACACTGAAGCTTTCTTT.

The chain employs TRBV4-1 and TRBJ1-1; weak D call: TRBD1 (6 bases). With 3 bases removed from V and 3 bases from J, the gap between germline ends came to 20 bases. Germline assignment: CDR1 MGHRA and CDR2 YSYEKL. CDR3 length: 17 residues. The CDR3 DNA reads TGCGCCAGCAGCCATGACAGGCCTACCCGGAGGCACACTGAAGCTTTCTTT. Protein product: CASSHDRPTRRHTEAFF.

This chain uses TRBV27 with TRBJ2-7, with D possibly matching TRBD1 (5 bases). Trimming removed 0 bases from V and 0 bases from J, with 6 bases in between. Germline-derived CDR1 and CDR2 are MNHEY and SMNVEV (reference sequence). The CDR3 runs 14 residues. Here the CDR3 DNA reads TGTGCCAGCAGTTTATCAGGGGTCTCCTACGAGCAGTACTTC. Protein product: CASSLSGVSYEQYF.

The CDR3 loop is CASSKTGPGSPLHF. The CDR3 DNA is TGTGCCAGCAGCAAGACAGGGCCCGGCTCACCCCTCCACTTT. V gene TRBV27 combines with J gene TRBJ1-6; 7 nucleotides agree with TRBD1. The trim removed 6 bases at V and 10 bases at J, leaving 9 bases unmatched. Germline assignment: CDR1 MNHEY and CDR2 SMNVEV (reference sequence). The CDR3 is made up of 14 amino acids.

The count of this clone is one. CDR3 bases: TGTGCCAGCAGCTGGGGGACAGCTGGCGAGCAGTACTTC. Amino acids: CASSWGTAGEQYF. V usage is TRBV7-2 and J usage is TRBJ2-7; 7 bases fit TRBD1. Trimming cost V 4 bases and J 6 bases; bases outside gene matches: 6. The CDR3 runs 13 residues. Germline CDR1 reads SGHTA; CDR2 reads FQGNSA.

This chain uses TRBV5-1 with TRBJ1-1; 8 bases are a match to TRBD1. Germline V gene data show CDR1 as SGHRS and CDR2 as YFSETQ. Unmatched junction bases numbered 9, after V lost 4 bases and J lost 4 bases. This CDR3 is 15 amino acids long. The CDR3 nucleotides read TGCGCCAGCAGCGAGACGACAGGGGTCGGCACTGAAGCTTTCTTT. Translated, it gives CASSETTGVGTEAFF.

The gene calls are TRBV6-6 and TRBJ2-3; 8 bases align to TRBD2. The J segment lost 6 bases and the V segment lost 4 bases, leaving 9 bases of the junction unmatched. Germline V gives CDR1 MNHNY, CDR2 SVGAGI (reference sequence). The CDR3 runs 15 residues. CDR3 DNA: TGTGCCAGCAGTTCAGGGACTAGTATCTCTGATACGCAGTATTTT. This gives the protein CASSSGTSISDTQYF.

The chain combines TRBV7-6 with TRBJ2-1; 10 bases agree with TRBD2. V shed 5 bases and J 4 bases; nucleotides not matched to a gene: 14. The CDR3 spans 18 residues. Germline V gene data show CDR1 as SGHVS and CDR2 as FNYEAQ. CDR3 protein: CASSARNPAGGTYNEQFF. CDR3 DNA sequence: TGTGCCAGCAGCGCCAGAAATCCAGCGGGGGGGACTTACAATGAGCAGTTCTTC.

This chain joins TRBV15 and TRBJ2-3; possibly TRBD2 for D (6 bases). The CDR3 extends over 15 amino acids. Germline V lookup: CDR1 LNHNV, CDR2 YYDKDF (reference sequence). The V gene lost 0 bases and the J gene lost 8 bases, with 15 bases spanning the gap. CDR3 nucleotide sequence: TGTGCCACCAGCAGAGAGGGGAGGCAGGGCGGTACGCAGTATTTT. Translating it yields CATSREGRQGGTQYF.

V gene TRBV20-1 combines with J gene TRBJ1-5, with a weak D call TRBD1 (6 bases). The CDR3 length is 12 residues. Between the trimmed V and J ends, which lost 3 bases and 5 bases, there was a span of 8 bases. The germline CDR1 and CDR2 sequences are DFQATT and SNEGSKA (reference sequence). The CDR3 protein is CSASAGDQPQHF. CDR3 coding DNA: TGCAGTGCTAGTGCAGGGGATCAGCCCCAGCATTTT.

The rearrangement links TRBV7-6 to TRBJ2-1; 12 bases line up with TRBD2. This CDR3 is built from 16 residues. V was clipped by 4 bases and J by 2 bases; unmatched bases: 3. Germline values: CDR1 SGHVS, CDR2 FNYEAQ. DNA of the CDR3: TGTGCCAGCAGCTCGGGACTAGCGGGCACCTACAATGAGCAGTTCTTC. Translation: CASSSGLAGTYNEQFF.

This clone was seen only once. The chain employs TRBV7-2 and TRBJ2-5, with 10 nucleotides matching TRBD2. The CDR3 covers 15 residues. Trimming removed 2 bases from V and 2 bases from J; junction bases left unmatched: 2. Per germline, CDR1 SGHTA and CDR2 FQGNSA. CDR3 coding DNA: TGTGCCAGCAGCTTACTAGCGGGGGAACAAGAGACCCAGTACTTC. Encoded protein: CASSLLAGEQETQYF.

The V call is TRBV2, the J call TRBJ1-4; 7 nucleotides align to TRBD1. The J segment lost 7 bases and the V segment lost 0 bases, leaving 5 bases of the junction unmatched. Germline CDR1 and CDR2: SNHLY and FYNNEI. The CDR3 is made up of 15 amino acids. CDR3 residues: CASSEALGGGEKLFF. The CDR3 nucleotides read TGTGCCAGCAGTGAAGCACTAGGGGGCGGTGAAAAACTGTTTTTT. The complete variable domain, with remaining parts taken from reference TRBV2 and TRBJ1-4, reads EPEVTQTPSHQVTQMGQEVILRCVPISNHLYFYWYRQILGQKVEFLVSFYNNEISEKSEIFDDQFSVERPDGSNFTLKIRSTKLEDSAMYFCASSEALGGGEKLFFGSGTQLSVL.

The chain employs TRBV27 and TRBJ1-2; the D gene is possibly TRBD1 (5 bases). V dropped 4 bases and J dropped 5 bases, with 11 bases sitting between them. Germline-derived CDR1 and CDR2 are MNHEY and SMNVEV (reference sequence). This CDR3 region has 13 residues. CDR3 nucleotides: TGTGCCAGCAGTTCCGGGGGTTGGTATGGCTACACCTTC. Residues: CASSSGGWYGYTF.

The chain is built from TRBV3-1 (or the pseudogene TRBV3-2) and TRBJ2-5; D remains ambiguous. V was pared by 1 base and J by 5 bases, with 5 bases between. Germline V gene lookup returns CDR1 LGHDT and CDR2 YNNKEL (reference sequence). The CDR3 extends over 12 amino acids. The CDR3 DNA follows: TGTGCCAGCAGCCAAGTAATTGAGACCCAGTACTTC. Amino acid sequence: CASSQVIETQYF.

This chain links TRBV19 with TRBJ2-2; D perhaps matches TRBD1 (6 bases). The CDR3 totals 14 residues. V lost 7 bases to trimming and J lost 1 base, with 10 bases between them. Germline-derived CDR1 and CDR2 are LNHDA and SQIVND (reference sequence). This CDR3 is CASKVQGNTGELFF. CDR3 bases: TGTGCCAGTAAAGTACAGGGGAACACCGGGGAGCTGTTTTTT.

This chain uses TRBV7-2 with TRBJ1-2, with D possibly matching TRBD1 (6 bases). The CDR3 is made up of 14 amino acids. Germline assignment: CDR1 SGHTA and CDR2 FQGNSA. Trimming left V 3 bases short and J 7 bases short, with 15 bases between. The DNA for the CDR3 is TGTGCCAGCAGCTTGGACGGACAGCCAGCTGGCTACACCTTC. Translation gives CASSLDGQPAGYTF.

V gene TRBV29-1 combines with J gene TRBJ1-2; 7 nucleotides agree with TRBD1. Germline loops: CDR1 SQVTM, CDR2 ANQGSEA. The J segment lost 2 bases and the V segment lost 3 bases, leaving 0 bases of the junction unmatched. The CDR3 has 12 residues. In nucleotides, the CDR3 is TGCAGCGTTGAGGGACAGAACTATGGCTACACCTTC. It translates to CSVEGQNYGYTF.